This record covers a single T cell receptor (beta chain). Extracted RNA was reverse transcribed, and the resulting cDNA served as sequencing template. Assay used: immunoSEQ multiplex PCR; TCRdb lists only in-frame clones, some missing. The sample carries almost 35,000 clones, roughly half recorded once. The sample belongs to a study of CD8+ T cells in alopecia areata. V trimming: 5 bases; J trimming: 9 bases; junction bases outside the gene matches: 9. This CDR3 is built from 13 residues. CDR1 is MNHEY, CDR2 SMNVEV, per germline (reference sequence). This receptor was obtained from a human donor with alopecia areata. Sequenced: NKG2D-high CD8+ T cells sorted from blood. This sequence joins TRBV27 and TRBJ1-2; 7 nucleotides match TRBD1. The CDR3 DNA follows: TGTGCCAGCAGTCATGACAGGGTGGGAAGCTACACCTTC. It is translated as CASSHDRVGSYTF.